The next 26 T cell receptor beta chains were all read from a single sample in a study of cytotoxic CD8 clonotypes in ibrutinib-treated CLL. Measured with immunoSEQ multiplex PCR; TCRdb has only the in-frame clones, and not every one. The table lists about 140,000 clones, 70% to 90% of them singletons, with 7.5% to 9% in the top ten. This material consisted of PBMCs, taken after 36 months of ibrutinib treatment. These receptors originate from a human donor with chronic lymphocytic leukemia.

This clone was recorded a few times. The chain joins TRBV6-6 to TRBJ2-2; possibly TRBD1 or TRBD2 for D (5 bases each). The CDR3 is 14 residues long. V lost 2 bases, J lost 4 bases, and 8 bases lay in between. Germline V gene data show CDR1 as MNHNY and CDR2 as SVGAGI (reference sequence). The CDR3 reads CASSYMGVTGELFF. DNA of the CDR3: TGTGCCAGCAGTTACATGGGGGTCACCGGGGAGCTGTTTTTT.

The V gene is TRBV14, the J gene TRBJ1-1, with a tentative D call TRBD1 (5 bases). Germline CDR1 is SGHDN and CDR2 is FVKESK. Between the trimmed V and J ends, which lost 6 bases and 6 bases, there was a span of 17 bases. The CDR3 extends over 14 amino acids. CDR3 region: CASRARWGPPEAFF. As DNA, the CDR3 is TGTGCCAGCAGGGCGAGGTGGGGACCCCCTGAAGCTTTCTTT.

This sequence joins TRBV6-6 and TRBJ2-7; no clear D gene. There are 13 residues in the CDR3. In germline, CDR1 is MNHNY, CDR2 SVGAGI (reference sequence). Trimming pared 8 bases from V and 3 bases from J, leaving 14 bases between. The CDR3 reads CASARLTSYEQYF. The CDR3 DNA is TGTGCCAGCGCCAGATTAACGAGCTACGAGCAGTACTTC.

The chain recombines TRBV19 with TRBJ2-5; 9 nucleotides agree with TRBD2. Losses at the gene ends were 5 bases for V and 5 bases for J; bases not matched to a gene: 9. The CDR3 is 15 residues long. Germline values: CDR1 LNHDA, CDR2 SQIVND (reference sequence). CDR3 protein: CASSPYSGGLETQYF. Here the CDR3 DNA reads TGTGCCAGTAGTCCCTACAGCGGGGGGTTGGAGACCCAGTACTTC.

The J gene is TRBJ2-7, the V gene TRBV10-3; TRBD1 agrees at 8 bases. V shed 10 bases, J shed 2 bases, and the junction held 10 bases outside the gene matches. Germline CDR1 ENHRY, CDR2 SYGVKD. The CDR3 consists of 14 residues. The DNA for the CDR3 is TGTGCCACTCGTCCGGGACAGGAAGCCTACGAGCAGTACTTC. Encoded protein: CATRPGQEAYEQYF.

This clone was counted a single time. The chain links TRBV18 to TRBJ1-2; D remains ambiguous. V shed 1 base and J shed 3 bases, with 9 bases lying between them. This CDR3 spans 14 amino acids. Germline-derived CDR1 and CDR2 are KGHSH and LQKENI. CDR3 protein: CASSPQVVYYGYTF. The DNA of the CDR3 is TGTGCCAGCTCACCACAAGTAGTTTACTATGGCTACACCTTC.

The chain couples TRBV5-4 to TRBJ2-7, with 7 bases matching TRBD2. CDR1 is SGHNT, CDR2 YYREEE, per germline (reference sequence). Germline trimming cut 2 bases from V and 2 bases from J; bases unmatched to any gene: 4. This CDR3 is 14 amino acids long. In DNA, the CDR3 is TGTGCCAGCAGCTTTGGGGGAGGGCCCTACGAGCAGTACTTC. Residues: CASSFGGGPYEQYF.

The rearrangement uses TRBV30 and TRBJ1-1; D is undetermined. V was trimmed by 1 base and J by 2 bases, leaving 8 bases between them. This CDR3 has 13 amino acids. The germline V gene encodes CDR1 GTSNPN and CDR2 SVGIG (reference sequence). The CDR3 bases are TGTGCCTGGAGTGGGACCGCTAACACTGAAGCTTTCTTT. This encodes CAWSGTANTEAFF.

The V gene is TRBV6-6, the J gene TRBJ1-2; D remains unclear. The CDR3 contains 13 residues. V lost 2 bases, J lost 1 base, and 5 bases lay in between. CDR1 MNHNY and CDR2 SVGAGI come from the germline V gene (reference sequence). The CDR3 reads CASSYQVNYGYTF. DNA of the CDR3: TGTGCCAGCAGTTACCAGGTTAACTATGGCTACACCTTC.

The chain has TRBV29-1 and TRBJ1-3; D remains ambiguous. The germline V and J ends were trimmed by 4 bases and 1 base, with 8 bases remaining between them. The CDR3 consists of 13 residues. Germline CDR1 reads SQVTM; CDR2 reads ANQGSEA. CDR3 sequence (DNA): TGCAGCGTTGGTACCCTTTCTGGAAACACCATATATTTT. Amino acid sequence: CSVGTLSGNTIYF.

The chain employs TRBV28 and TRBJ2-5; 7 positions agree with TRBD1. The V segment lost 4 bases and the J segment 8 bases; nucleotides outside the gene matches: 13. CDR1 and CDR2 from the germline V gene are MDHEN and SYDVKM. The CDR3 is made up of 15 amino acids. The CDR3 loop reads CASSSHSRAGGTQYF. The CDR3 DNA is TGTGCCAGCAGTTCCCATTCTAGGGCAGGGGGAACCCAGTACTTC. The variable domain in full, completed from reference TRBV28 and TRBJ2-5, reads DVKVTQSSRYLVKRTGEKVFLECVQDMDHENMFWYRQDPGLGLRLIYFSYDVKMKEKGDIPEGYSVSREKKERFSLILESASTNQTSMYLCASSSHSRAGGTQYFGPGTRLLVL.

The V call is TRBV11-2, the J call TRBJ1-2; 8 nucleotides agree with TRBD1. V was clipped by 0 bases and J by 7 bases; unmatched bases: 7. Germline V gene lookup returns CDR1 SGHAT and CDR2 FQNNGV. CDR3 length: 15 residues. DNA of the CDR3: TGTGCCAGCAGCTTAGATCTACAGGGGGTTTTTGGCTACACCTTC. This sequence encodes CASSLDLQGVFGYTF.

The chain recombines TRBV28 with TRBJ1-2; D uncertain. This CDR3 spans 12 amino acids. CDR1 is MDHEN, CDR2 SYDVKM, per germline. The ends were cut back, 2 bases at V and 4 bases at J, with 5 bases in the middle. The CDR3 is CASSLPAYGYTF. Written as DNA, the CDR3 is TGTGCCAGCAGTTTACCGGCCTATGGCTACACCTTC.

V is TRBV4-2 and J is TRBJ2-7; D not certain. Germline V gene sequence: CDR1 LGHNA, CDR2 YNFKEQ. V was pared by 0 bases and J by 0 bases, with 12 bases between. CDR3 length equals 16 residues. The CDR3 is CASSQDQQAGSYEQYF. The DNA of the CDR3 is TGTGCCAGCAGCCAAGATCAGCAAGCTGGCTCCTACGAGCAGTACTTC.

The chain couples TRBV5-1 to TRBJ1-2; 8 bases map to TRBD1. The CDR3 is 14 residues long. Germline V lookup: CDR1 SGHRS, CDR2 YFSETQ. Trimming cost V 0 bases and J 5 bases; bases outside gene matches: 3. The DNA for the CDR3 is TGCGCCAGCAGCTTGGCGGGACAGGATTATGGCTACACCTTC. This translates into CASSLAGQDYGYTF.

CDR3 in DNA: TGTGCCAGCAGTTTATGGAGACTTGCCAGGGGGCTAAAGGCTGGAAACACCATATATTTT. Its translation is CASSLWRLARGLKAGNTIYF. The rearrangement uses TRBV28 and TRBJ1-3; 8 nucleotides line up with TRBD1. CDR1 and CDR2 (germline): MDHEN, SYDVKM. There are 20 residues in the CDR3. The ends lost 0 bases at V and 2 bases at J; junction bases unmatched: 15.

The chain uses TRBV30 and TRBJ1-3; 8 bases align to TRBD1. Germline trimming cut 3 bases from V and 2 bases from J; bases unmatched to any gene: 9. Germline CDR1 is GTSNPN and CDR2 is SVGIG (reference sequence). The CDR3 contains 16 residues. The CDR3 spells CAWRAQGVRAGNTIYF. In DNA form, the CDR3 reads TGTGCCTGGAGGGCACAGGGGGTTCGGGCTGGAAACACCATATATTTT.

The rearrangement links TRBV6-5 to TRBJ1-4, with a weak D call TRBD1 (6 bases). Germline V gene lookup returns CDR1 MNHEY and CDR2 SVGAGI. V lost 7 bases to trimming and J lost 5 bases, with 11 bases between them. The CDR3 sequence is 13 residues long. The CDR3 is CASKTGLNEKLFF. The CDR3 nucleotides read TGTGCCAGCAAAACAGGGCTGAATGAAAAACTGTTTTTT.

This chain links TRBV5-1 with TRBJ2-1, with D perhaps TRBD2 (6 bases). Looked up from germline, CDR1 is SGHRS and CDR2 is YFSETQ. The CDR3 is 13 amino acids. The germline V and J ends were trimmed by 1 base and 7 bases, with 9 bases remaining between them. Written as DNA, the CDR3 is TGCGCCAGCAGCTTGAAGGGGAGGAATGAGCAGTTCTTC. Protein sequence: CASSLKGRNEQFF.

This CDR3 reads CASSPPSAGELFF. The CDR3, as DNA: TGTGCCAGCTCACCACCGTCGGCCGGGGAGCTGTTTTTT. This sequence joins TRBV18 and TRBJ2-2; D not resolved. Trimming cost V 0 bases and J 6 bases, with 5 bases left between them. From germline, CDR1 is KGHSH and CDR2 LQKENI. The CDR3 covers 13 residues.

This chain uses TRBV19 with TRBJ2-2; D could derive from TRBD1 or TRBD2 (5 bases each). Trimming removed 8 bases from V and 3 bases from J, with 10 bases in between. CDR3 length: 13 residues. Germline V gene lookup returns CDR1 LNHDA and CDR2 SQIVND (reference sequence). CDR3 bases: TGTGCCAGTTTAGAGGGACACACCGGGGAGCTGTTTTTT. As protein: CASLEGHTGELFF.

This chain uses TRBV6-5 with TRBJ2-2; 7 positions agree with TRBD1. J lost 4 bases, V lost 5 bases, and 7 bases had no gene match. Germline CDR1 reads MNHEY; CDR2 reads SVGAGI. The CDR3 has 15 residues. The CDR3 DNA follows: TGTGCCAGCAGTCCTCACAGGGGTAGCACCGGGGAGCTGTTTTTT. The encoded protein is CASSPHRGSTGELFF.

CDR3: CASSSSGTYNYGYTF. CDR3 nucleotides: TGTGCCAGCAGCTCCTCCGGGACTTATAACTATGGCTACACCTTC. The chain is built from TRBV7-2 and TRBJ1-2, with D possibly TRBD1 on 5 matching bases. Between the trimmed V and J ends, which lost 4 bases and 1 base, there was a span of 13 bases. The CDR3 contains 15 residues. Germline CDR1 reads SGHTA; CDR2 reads FQGNSA.

This chain connects TRBV6-1 to TRBJ1-5; D gene unclear. The CDR3 has 13 residues. Trimming pared 0 bases from V and 1 base from J, leaving 1 base between. The germline CDR1 and CDR2 sequences are MNHNS and SASEGT. CDR3 sequence reads: CASSEASNQPQHF. The CDR3 DNA is TGTGCCAGCAGTGAAGCGAGCAATCAGCCCCAGCATTTT.

V usage is TRBV5-1 and J usage is TRBJ1-3; no clear D gene. Trimming cost V 6 bases and J 0 bases, with 13 bases left between them. The germline CDR1 and CDR2 sequences are SGHRS and YFSETQ. This CDR3 is built from 15 residues. The CDR3 here is CASNNQPRSGNTIYF. In DNA, the CDR3 is TGCGCCAGCAACAACCAGCCTCGCTCTGGAAACACCATATATTTT.

The V call is TRBV10-3, the J call TRBJ1-5, with TRBD1 matching over 7 bases. With V trimmed by 6 bases and J by 1 base, 6 bases remained unmatched. This CDR3 spans 15 amino acids. From germline, CDR1 is ENHRY and CDR2 SYGVKD. CDR3 sequence: CAISAGQESNQPQHF. DNA of the CDR3: TGTGCCATCAGCGCCGGACAGGAGAGCAATCAGCCCCAGCATTTT.